This TCR beta chain was documented in a study of cytomegalovirus exposure and HLA in healthy donors. Germline trimming cut 4 bases from V and 0 bases from J; bases unmatched to any gene: 8. Germline V CDR1 and CDR2: SGHRS, YFSETQ. The CDR3 runs 16 residues. The PCR had 60 Vbeta and 13 Jbeta primers. The protocol was immunoSEQ multiplex PCR, while the TCRdb copy is restricted to in-frame clones and leaves out a portion. This table lists roughly 150,000 clones. The genes are TRBV5-1 and TRBJ2-3; 7 nucleotides line up with TRBD2. This receptor was obtained from a woman aged 45 to 65 in good health and CMV-seronegative. Sequencing used PBMCs. CDR3 sequence (DNA): TGCGCCAGCAGCCTACGCGGGGGAGGGAGCACAGATACGCAGTATTTT. Protein: CASSLRGGGSTDTQYF.